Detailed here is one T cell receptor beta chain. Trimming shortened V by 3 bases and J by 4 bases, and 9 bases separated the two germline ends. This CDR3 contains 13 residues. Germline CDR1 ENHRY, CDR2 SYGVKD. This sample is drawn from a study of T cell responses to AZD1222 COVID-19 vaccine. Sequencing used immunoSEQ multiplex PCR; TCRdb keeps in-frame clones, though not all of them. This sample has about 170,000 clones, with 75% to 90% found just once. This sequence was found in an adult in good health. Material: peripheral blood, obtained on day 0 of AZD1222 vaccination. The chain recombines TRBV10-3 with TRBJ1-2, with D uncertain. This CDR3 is CAISDWAVYGYTF. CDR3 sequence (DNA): TGTGCCATCAGTGACTGGGCAGTCTATGGCTACACCTTC.